A single sample is the source of the 6 T cell receptor beta chains below, sequenced in a study of blood T cell repertoires in COVID-19. TCRdb's copy holds only in-frame clones and misses some; the assay was immunoSEQ multiplex PCR. The sample shows about 270,000 clones, just under 85% of them seen only once. The material sequenced was peripheral blood. These receptors all come from a woman aged 50 to 60 with active or convalescent COVID-19.

The chain combines TRBV6-5 with TRBJ1-2; 7 positions agree with TRBD1. Trimming removed 6 bases from V and 4 bases from J; junction bases left unmatched: 8. The germline V gene encodes CDR1 MNHEY and CDR2 SVGAGI. This CDR3 comprises 14 residues. CDR3 amino acids: CASRTGGQAYGYTF. In nucleotides, the CDR3 is TGTGCCAGCAGAACCGGTGGACAGGCCTATGGCTACACCTTC.

The genes are TRBV5-1 and TRBJ1-4; 7 bases fit TRBD1. Germline CDR1 SGHRS, CDR2 YFSETQ. This CDR3 region has 14 residues. Losses at the gene ends were 4 bases for V and 7 bases for J; bases not matched to a gene: 7. DNA of the CDR3: TGCGCCAGCAGCACAGGGGCGGCGCGTGAAAAACTGTTTTTT. Translation gives CASSTGAAREKLFF.

This clone was counted a single time. The rearrangement joins TRBV7-9 to TRBJ1-4; no clear D gene. The CDR3 sequence is 15 residues long. V shed 1 base and J shed 4 bases, with 10 bases lying between them. Germline CDR1 SEHNR, CDR2 FQNEAQ (reference sequence). CDR3 loop: CASSLGATLNEKLFF. CDR3 in DNA: TGTGCCAGCAGCTTAGGGGCAACGCTTAATGAAAAACTGTTTTTT.

This clone was seen a handful of times. The chain carries TRBV3-1 (or the pseudogene TRBV3-2) and TRBJ2-7; 14 bases align to TRBD2. CDR1 is LGHDT and CDR2 is YNNKEL in the germline V gene (reference sequence). With 4 bases clipped from V and 3 bases from J, the junction kept 2 bases outside the gene matches. CDR3 size: 15 residues. This CDR3 reads CASSLGLAGGYEQYF. CDR3 nucleotides: TGTGCCAGCAGCCTTGGACTAGCGGGAGGCTACGAGCAGTACTTC.

CDR3 DNA sequence: TGTGCCAGCAGCCGACAGGGGGGCATGAACACTGAAGCTTTCTTT. This sequence encodes CASSRQGGMNTEAFF. The V and J genes are TRBV7-9 and TRBJ1-1, with TRBD1 matching 9 bases. CDR1 and CDR2 (germline): SEHNR, FQNEAQ (reference sequence). The CDR3 contains 15 residues. V lost 5 bases to trimming and J lost 0 bases; unmatched junction nucleotides: 4.

V and J are TRBV7-2 and TRBJ1-3; D is possibly TRBD1 (5 bases). The V gene's germline CDR1 is SGHTA and CDR2 FQGNSA. The CDR3 runs 15 residues. The V and J ends lost 7 bases and 2 bases respectively, with 15 bases between them. CDR3 nucleotides: TGTGCCAGCACAAATGGGGCAGGAACTGGAAACACCATATATTTT. Its protein is CASTNGAGTGNTIYF.